This paragraph reports one T cell receptor beta chain. These data originate in a study of T cell changes during pregnancy in multiple sclerosis. The protocol was immunoSEQ multiplex PCR, while the TCRdb copy is restricted to in-frame clones and leaves out a portion. The table shows roughly 93,000 clones, with 85% to 95% occurring only once. The sequence came from a female donor with multiple sclerosis, enrolled in a pregnancy study. The sequences come from peripheral blood, collected after pregnancy.

The DNA of the CDR3 is TGCGCCAGCAGCCAAGTTGTTGGAGGGCGCTACGAGCAGTACTTC. Its translation is CASSQVVGGRYEQYF. This chain joins TRBV4-3 and TRBJ2-7, with D possibly TRBD2 on 6 matching bases. V lost 1 base, J lost 3 bases, and 13 bases lay in between. Germline values: CDR1 LGHNA, CDR2 YSLEER. The CDR3 runs to 15 residues.